This T cell receptor (beta chain) was captured by sequencing in a study of T cell responses to AZD1222 COVID-19 vaccine (dated by TCRdb to about 2021). For the wider study: AZD1222 recipients with second doses at about 4 weeks or about 12 weeks were pooled, because spike-specific TCR depth and breadth did not differ between schedules. TCR sequencing was performed for some 250 trial participants, of whom around 200 were given two doses of AZD1222 and some 25 were given two doses of MenACWY control vaccine. Trial participants were enrolled by age into 18-55, 56-69 and 70-plus year subgroups, with roughly 160, 29 and 62 TCR-sequenced participants respectively.

The CDR3 regions of human TCRbeta chains were subjected to immunosequencing. As for the authors' bioinformatics: TCRs in the repertoires were matched against a reference library of SARS-CoV-2-specific TCRs that had been generated with the MIRA antigen-specificity platform. Breadth was defined as the fraction of unique TCRs that were SARS-CoV-2-associated. Depth was defined as the fraction of total T cells that were SARS-CoV-2-associated. Using the MIRA data, each spike-specific TCR was mapped to the spike region that the TCR reacts to and placed in a CD4 or CD8 class. Log10-transformed breadth and depth values were compared by one-way ANOVA with Sidak's multiple comparisons tests. In TCRdb, the immuneACCESS table is reduced to in-frame sequences with V and J assigned. These tables do not hold every clone; where another copy was compared, an unresolved V gene accounts for under half, and the others remain unexplained. V and J calls and clone size are those listed in that table; D and trimming were worked out from the DNA. The table for this sample lists 150,000 or so clones; 70% to 90% of them were counted only once. The ten largest clonotypes hold roughly 7.3% of the sample.

Regarding this clone: What this receptor recognizes is not known. Base qualities were left out, and no much larger clone turns up one base away.

The CDR3 numbers 15 residues from cysteine through phenylalanine. CDR3 DNA is the only sequence kept; it has 45 bases, read in frame from the first base. V lost 3 bases and J lost 0 bases; the stretch between them is 6 bases long. The germline V gene (reference sequence) sets CDR1 to LGHDT and CDR2 to YNNKEL. Explained via the paper, the time point label denotes: baseline before first vaccination. Samples from vaccinated people were obtained from the UK trials COV001 and COV002, which included a single-blind randomized controlled phase 2/3 trial of AZD1222 (ChAdOx1 nCoV-19) in healthy adults. For TCRbeta chain sequencing, PBMC samples from trial participants were taken at day 0 and at day 28 after the second dose. The research as a whole found: No day 14 peak-response samples were available, so repertoires were characterized only after the peak T cell response. Participants were mostly white British and included more females than males, and it was suggested by the authors that clonal diversity may have been underestimated. In the small 56-69-year group, the increase in depth fell short of significance, most likely because of low power. Conclusions about previously exposed vaccinees are limited because only 5 or 6 AZD1222 recipients were SARS-CoV-2 seropositive at baseline. Reportedly, close to half of the unique spike-specific TCRs recognized epitopes lying outside the regions that are mutated in the B.1.351 and B.1.1.7 variants. After two AZD1222 doses, both the breadth and the depth of spike-specific TCRs were significantly higher than at day 0 and than in MenACWY recipients. The vaccine-associated CD4 TCRs covered the entire spike protein, and the dominant responses fell in regions 160-218 and 743-854.

The chain employs TRBV3-1 (or the pseudogene TRBV3-2) and TRBJ1-6; the D gene assignment is ambiguous. The clonotype was recovered from an adult in good health. The sample here was peripheral blood, taken on day 0 of AZD1222 vaccination. The CDR3 loop reads CASSQWSSYNSPLHF. The DNA sequence follows: TGTGCCAGCAGCCAGTGGAGCTCCTATAATTCACCCCTCCACTTT.